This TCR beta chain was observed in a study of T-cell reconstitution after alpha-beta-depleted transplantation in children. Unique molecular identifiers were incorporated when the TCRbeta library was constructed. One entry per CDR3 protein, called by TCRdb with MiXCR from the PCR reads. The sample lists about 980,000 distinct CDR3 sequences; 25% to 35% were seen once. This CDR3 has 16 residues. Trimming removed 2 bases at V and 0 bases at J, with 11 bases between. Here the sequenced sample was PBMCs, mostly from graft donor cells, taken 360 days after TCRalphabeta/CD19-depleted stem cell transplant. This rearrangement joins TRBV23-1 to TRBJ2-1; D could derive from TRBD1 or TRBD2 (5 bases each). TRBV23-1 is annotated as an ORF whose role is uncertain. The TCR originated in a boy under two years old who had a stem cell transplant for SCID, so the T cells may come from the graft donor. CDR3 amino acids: CASSQTGPSSYNEQFF. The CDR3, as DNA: TGCGCCAGCAGTCAAACGGGGCCCAGCTCCTACAATGAGCAGTTCTTC.